This T cell receptor (beta chain) was retrieved from a study of T cell changes during pregnancy in multiple sclerosis. Sequencing used immunoSEQ multiplex PCR; TCRdb keeps in-frame clones, though not all of them. The sample contains about 77,000 clones, just over 90% of which appear only once. This CDR3 contains 15 residues. Germline V gene sequence: CDR1 SGHRS, CDR2 YFSETQ. Trimming took 7 bases from V and 4 from J, leaving 19 bases between them. The sample was peripheral blood, taken after pregnancy. The sequence was collected from a female donor in good health, enrolled as a control in a pregnancy study. The chain is built from TRBV5-1 and TRBJ2-3, with D maybe TRBD1 (6 bases). The CDR3 nucleotides read TGCGCCAGCGGCTCTGGGGGCAGCTATTCAGATACGCAGTATTTT. It codes for CASGSGGSYSDTQYF.